This T cell receptor beta chain came from a study of cytomegalovirus exposure and HLA in healthy donors. Study findings and constraints: High sensitivity and specificity were reportedly achieved when the classifier diagnosed cytomegalovirus status. Among TCR beta chains of equal frequency, HLA-associated ones were more clonally expanded in a later analysis.

CDR1 MDHEN and CDR2 SYDVKM come from the germline V gene. Trimming cost V 5 bases and J 2 bases, with 15 bases left between them. CDR3 length: 15 residues. PCR was performed using 60 Vbeta and 13 Jbeta primers. Measured with immunoSEQ multiplex PCR; TCRdb has only the in-frame clones, and not every one. Here the sample spans about 130,000 clones, over 65% being singletons. Healthy individuals who donated bone marrow served as the donors. Turning to this clone: What it binds is unknown.

The V and J genes are TRBV28 and TRBJ2-5; a weak D match, TRBD2 (6 bases). This receptor was obtained from a man aged 18 to 35 in good health and CMV-seropositive. Sequenced: PBMCs. In DNA, the CDR3 is TGTGCCAGCAGTATTGCGGGGAGGTCTCAAGAGACCCAGTACTTC. Its translation: CASSIAGRSQETQYF.